Listed here are 11 T cell receptor beta chains from one sample, sequenced in a study of cytomegalovirus exposure and HLA in healthy donors. Sequenced by immunoSEQ multiplex PCR; TCRdb stores in-frame clones only, minus some. The sample lists more than 150,000 clones; approximately 83% were seen once. Specimen: PBMCs. These receptor sequences come from a woman aged 18 to 35 in good health and CMV-seropositive.

V usage is TRBV23-1 and J usage is TRBJ1-3; no clear D. TRBV23-1 qualifies as an ORF whose function is uncertain. CDR3 length: 15 residues. V was trimmed by 0 bases and J by 1 base, leaving 7 bases between them. CDR3 amino acids: CASSQSRSSGNTIYF. The CDR3 DNA reads TGCGCCAGCAGTCAATCGCGGTCTTCTGGAAACACCATATATTTT.

The CDR3 protein is CASSKQVTYEQYF. The CDR3 DNA reads as TGTGCCAGCAGCAAACAGGTCACCTACGAGCAGTACTTC. This chain joins TRBV21-1 and TRBJ2-7; TRBD1, the table's D call, lacks a check against the DNA. TRBV21-1 is marked as a pseudogene. This CDR3 region has 13 residues.

The table lists this clone with a few counts. The chain has TRBV27 and TRBJ2-1; 8 bases map to TRBD1. CDR1 is MNHEY and CDR2 is SMNVEV in the germline V gene (reference sequence). The CDR3 extends over 16 amino acids. V was clipped by 5 bases and J by 0 bases; unmatched bases: 6. The DNA for the CDR3 is TGTGCCAGCAGTCCCACAGGGGGTAGCTCCTACAATGAGCAGTTCTTC. Residues: CASSPTGGSSYNEQFF.

The V gene is TRBV11-2, the J gene TRBJ2-2; a weak D match, TRBD2 (5 bases). The CDR3 is 19 amino acids. V was clipped by 5 bases and J by 3 bases, with 25 bases between them. The germline V gene has CDR1 SGHAT and CDR2 FQNNGV. This chain's CDR3 is CASSPRQPGSTGYTGELFF. CDR3 DNA sequence: TGTGCCAGCAGCCCCCGGCAGCCGGGTTCCACGGGGTACACCGGGGAGCTGTTTTTT.

The CDR3 DNA reads TGCGCCAGCAGCTTGTACGACTCCAACACAGATACGCAGTATTTT. Translation gives CASSLYDSNTDTQYF. The rearrangement uses TRBV5-1 and TRBJ2-3; no clear D gene. CDR3 length equals 15 residues. The V gene's germline CDR1 is SGHRS and CDR2 YFSETQ. Trimming took 1 base from V and 2 from J, leaving 11 bases between them.

The V gene is TRBV2, the J gene TRBJ1-1, with TRBD1 as a possible D gene (6 bases). Germline lookup yields CDR1 SNHLY and CDR2 FYNNEI. Between the trimmed V and J ends, which lost 4 bases and 4 bases, there was a span of 13 bases. The CDR3 contains 14 residues. Here the CDR3 reads CASSVEGVLTEAFF. CDR3 in DNA: TGTGCCAGCAGTGTCGAGGGGGTGCTCACTGAAGCTTTCTTT.

This clone was counted between two and nine times. The gene calls are TRBV5-4 and TRBJ2-2, with 7 bases that match TRBD1. Germline CDR1 reads SGHNT; CDR2 reads YYREEE (reference sequence). V lost 1 base, J lost 0 bases, and 3 bases stayed unmatched. The length of the CDR3 is 16 residues. CDR3 in amino acids: CASSLNRGANTGELFF. CDR3 nucleotide sequence: TGTGCCAGCAGCTTGAACAGGGGCGCGAACACCGGGGAGCTGTTTTTT.

The V call is TRBV9, the J call TRBJ2-1; no firm D call. The CDR3 is 17 amino acids. The V end lost 0 bases, the J end lost 8 bases, and 21 bases lay between the germline ends. CDR1 is SGDLS, CDR2 YYNGEE, per germline. The CDR3 protein is CASSVAGPAAGLYEQFF. The CDR3 region has the DNA TGTGCCAGCAGCGTAGCTGGCCCCGCCGCTGGTTTATATGAGCAGTTCTTC.

For the CDR3, the DNA is TGTGCCAGCAGTTCCCTACCGGACAGGGCTTACGGCTACACCTTC. Translating gives CASSSLPDRAYGYTF. V and J are TRBV27 and TRBJ1-2; 8 bases align to TRBD1. J gave up 8 bases and V 4 bases, and 12 bases lay outside the gene matches. Germline CDR1 reads MNHEY; CDR2 reads SMNVEV (reference sequence). CDR3 length: 15 residues.

The chain carries TRBV19 and TRBJ2-7; 10 positions agree with TRBD2. After removal of 4 bases from V and 2 bases from J, the junction contained 8 bases not matched to a gene. The germline V gene has CDR1 LNHDA and CDR2 SQIVND (reference sequence). The CDR3 sequence is 16 residues long. The CDR3, as DNA: TGTGCCAGTAGTACACTAGCGGGGCTGACGGCCTACGAGCAGTACTTC. Its translation is CASSTLAGLTAYEQYF.

This clone is a singleton in its sample. The rearrangement uses TRBV11-2 and TRBJ2-7; 7 nucleotides line up with TRBD1. Germline lookup yields CDR1 SGHAT and CDR2 FQNNGV. Trimming took 2 bases from V and 4 from J; bases not matched to a gene: 5. The CDR3 totals 14 residues. CDR3 sequence: CASSLNPQGYEQYF. CDR3 DNA: TGTGCCAGCAGCTTAAACCCACAGGGGTACGAGCAGTACTTC.